The present T cell receptor beta chain was sequenced within a study of CD8+CD57+ T cells in acquired aplastic anemia. Across the study: Mean yield of DNA from sorted CD4+ and CD8+ cells was about 3.2 ug. Where healthy donors were concerned, CD4+ cells averaged about 11 million reads.

Whole-study results and caveats: The study identified roughly 31 CD8+ CDR3 sequences shared by patients and controls. No significant difference in CD8+ Simpson's diversity was found between patients and controls.

TCR beta VDJ and CDR3 profiles were obtained from a genomic DNA template. MiXCR was run by TCRdb on the reads, yielding one entry per CDR3 protein. The sample includes about 420,000 distinct CDR3 sequences, about two thirds seen only once; the top ten take under 4.5%. In regard to this clonotype: Its antigen is unknown.

The V segment lost 9 bases and the J segment 5 bases; nucleotides outside the gene matches: 2. From germline, CDR1 is MGHRA and CDR2 YSYEKL. The CDR3 length is 12 residues. The rearrangement joins TRBV4-1 to TRBJ1-2, with TRBD1 matching over 11 bases. Sequencing was performed on sorted CD4+, CD8+, or CD8+CD57+ T cells (not recorded which) from PBMCs. This TCR was recovered from a human donor in good health, serving as a control. The CDR3 coding sequence is TGCGCCAGTGGGACAGGGGGTTATGGCTACACCTTC. The encoded protein is CASGTGGYGYTF.